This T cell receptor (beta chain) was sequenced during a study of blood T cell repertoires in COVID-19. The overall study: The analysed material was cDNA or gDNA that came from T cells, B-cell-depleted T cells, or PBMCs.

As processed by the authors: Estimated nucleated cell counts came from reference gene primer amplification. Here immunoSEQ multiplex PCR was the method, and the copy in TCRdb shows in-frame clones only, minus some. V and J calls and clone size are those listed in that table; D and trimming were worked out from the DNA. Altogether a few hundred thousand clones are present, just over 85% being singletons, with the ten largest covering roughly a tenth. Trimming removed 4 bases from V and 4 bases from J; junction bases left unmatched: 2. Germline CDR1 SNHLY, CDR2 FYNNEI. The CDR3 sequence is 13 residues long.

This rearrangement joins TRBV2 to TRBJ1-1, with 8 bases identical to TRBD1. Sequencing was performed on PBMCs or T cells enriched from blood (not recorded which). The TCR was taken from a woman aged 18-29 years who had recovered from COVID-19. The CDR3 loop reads CASSGQGITEAFF. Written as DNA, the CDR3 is TGTGCCAGCAGTGGACAGGGGATCACTGAAGCTTTCTTT.